Listed below are T cell receptor beta chains from one sample, sequenced in a study of blood T cell repertoires in COVID-19. TCRdb keeps only in-frame clones here, not all; method: immunoSEQ multiplex PCR. In the table there are around 60,000 clones, around 80% of which are singletons. The sequencing sample was made of peripheral blood. Every receptor here comes from a man aged 30 to 45 with COVID-19, enrolled during active disease. Each CDR3 is given with its conserved first and last residue. A D gene is named only where the DNA matches it firmly. Not every row has a clone size; where given, it reads once, few, many or a size class.

TRBV6-5	TRBD1	few	TRBJ1-5	14	TGTGCCAGCCTTGGACAGGGGCTCAATCAGCCCCAGCATTTT	CASLGQGLNQPQHF
TRBV3-1/TRBV3-2	NA	once	TRBJ2-4	13	TGTGCCAGCAGCCAAGGCGGTGTAAACATTCAGTACTTC	CASSQGGVNIQYF
TRBV4-1	NA	NA	TRBJ2-7	14	TGCGCCAGCAGCCAAGGGCGGAGATCGGGAGAGCAGTACTTC	CASSQGRRSGEQYF
TRBV6-6	TRBD1	NA	TRBJ2-3	14	TGTGCCAGCAGTCGAGGGGGCACCGCAGATACGCAGTATTTT	CASSRGGTADTQYF
TRBV14	TRBD1	NA	TRBJ1-1	19	TGTGCCAGCAGCCCCTTATCAGACAGGGGTGTAGGGTTGATAACTGAAGCTTTCTTT	CASSPLSDRGVGLITEAFF
TRBV5-6	NA	NA	TRBJ2-7	13	TGTGCCAGCAGCCCGGCGGGACCCTACGAGCAGTACTTC	CASSPAGPYEQYF
TRBV6-1	TRBD2	NA	TRBJ2-2	16	TGTGCCAGCAGTGAGCCGGCGGGAGTAGGCACCGGGGAGCTGTTTTTT	CASSEPAGVGTGELFF
TRBV10-3	NA	NA	TRBJ2-5	14	TGTGCCATCAGTGAGTCGATCAGGGAAGAGACCCAGTACTTC	CAISESIREETQYF
TRBV7-9	TRBD1	NA	TRBJ1-1	15	TGTGCCAGCAGCTTAGCGGGCAGGGGGCGCCAAGAAGCTTTCTTT	CASSLAGRGRQEAFF
TRBV10-1	NA	NA	TRBJ2-7	13	TGCGCCAGCAGTGAAAGCGGTCGGAACGAGCAGTACTTC	CASSESGRNEQYF
TRBV5-4	TRBD2	NA	TRBJ2-5	16	TGTGCCAGCAGCTTAAAGACTAGCGGAAGCCAAGAGACCCAGTACTTC	CASSLKTSGSQETQYF
TRBV7-6	TRBD1	NA	TRBJ2-2	15	TGTGCCAGCAGCCCGGGACAGGGGGCATCCGGGGAGCTGTTTTTT	CASSPGQGASGELFF
TRBV29-1	NA	once	TRBJ1-5	14	TGCAGCGTTTCTCTACAGGGACCCAATCAGCCCCAGCATTTT	CSVSLQGPNQPQHF
TRBV4-1	NA	NA	TRBJ2-3	16	TGCGCCAGCAGCCCCCTAGTAGGGGCTAGCACAGATACGCAGTATTTT	CASSPLVGASTDTQYF
TRBV7-9	NA	NA	TRBJ2-6	15	TGTGCCAGCAGCTTAGATAGATCTGGGGCCAACGTCCTGACTTTC	CASSLDRSGANVLTF
TRBV28	TRBD2	NA	TRBJ2-3	20	TGTGCCAGCAGTTTACCCTCGGGACTAGCGGGGGGCTCTAGCACAGATACGCAGTATTTT	CASSLPSGLAGGSSTDTQYF
TRBV6-5	TRBD1	NA	TRBJ1-1	15	TGTGCCAGCAGAAGGGACAGGGGGGGCAACACTGAAGCTTTCTTT	CASRRDRGGNTEAFF
TRBV2	NA	NA	TRBJ2-3	12	TGTGCCAGCAGTGAAGCGGGAGGTACGCAGTATTTT	CASSEAGGTQYF
TRBV5-6	TRBD1	NA	TRBJ1-6	15	TGTGCCAGCAGCTTCATGGACAGGGAAAATTCACCCCTCCACTTT	CASSFMDRENSPLHF
TRBV11-2	TRBD1	NA	TRBJ2-7	15	TGTGCCAGCAGCCCGAACAGGGGGCGCTCATACGAGCAGTACTTC	CASSPNRGRSYEQYF
TRBV9	TRBD1	NA	TRBJ1-3	14	TGTGCCAGCAGCGCGGGGACAGCCCCAGAGACCATATATTTT	CASSAGTAPETIYF
TRBV7-8	TRBD1	NA	TRBJ2-7	18	TGTGCCAGCAGCTTAGCTCCCGGGACAGGGGGCGCCGCCTACGAGCAGTACTTC	CASSLAPGTGGAAYEQYF
TRBV4-3	NA	NA	TRBJ2-6	19	TGCGCCAGCAGCCGGGAAGGGAGGGGGGCCTACTCTGGGGCCAACGTCCTGACTTTC	CASSREGRGAYSGANVLTF
TRBV28	TRBD2	NA	TRBJ2-7	16	TGTGCCAGCAGTTTGAGGTCTAGCGGCGTTAACTACGAGCAGTACTTC	CASSLRSSGVNYEQYF
TRBV30	NA	NA	TRBJ1-3	17	TGTGCCTGGAGTGTACGAGAAGCCACTTACTCTGGAAACACCATATATTTT	CAWSVREATYSGNTIYF
TRBV11-1	NA	NA	TRBJ1-6	14	TGTGCCAGCAGCCACGCAGGGAATAATTCACCCCTCCACTTT	CASSHAGNNSPLHF
TRBV5-8	TRBD1	few	TRBJ2-7	17	TGTGCCAGCAGCCGCTACCCGGCGGTCCGACAGGGATTCGAGCAGTACTTC	CASSRYPAVRQGFEQYF
TRBV19	TRBD1	NA	TRBJ1-1	15	TGTGCCAGTAGTATGGACAGGGAGGTTAGCACTGAAGCTTTCTTT	CASSMDREVSTEAFF
TRBV12-3/TRBV12-4	TRBD1	NA	TRBJ2-5	13	TGTGCCAGCAGAACAGGGGACGGGGAGACCCAGTACTTC	CASRTGDGETQYF
TRBV27	TRBD1	once	TRBJ1-2	14	TGTGCCAGCACCTCCAGGGGGCAGGACTATGGCTACACCTTC	CASTSRGQDYGYTF
TRBV19	NA	NA	TRBJ2-7	15	TGTGCCAGTAGTAAGGGCTCGGGAGATGGCTACGAGCAGTACTTC	CASSKGSGDGYEQYF
TRBV4-3	TRBD1	NA	TRBJ1-2	15	TGCGCCAGCAGCCAAGGAACAGGGGCTAACTATGGCTACACCTTC	CASSQGTGANYGYTF
TRBV5-5	NA	NA	TRBJ2-2	15	TGTGCCAGCAGCCGTACTGAGATTAAAACCGGGGAGCTGTTTTTT	CASSRTEIKTGELFF
TRBV4-2	NA	once	TRBJ2-5	13	TGTGCCAGCAGCGAAAACCGGCAAGAGACCCAGTACTTC	CASSENRQETQYF
TRBV28	TRBD1	few	TRBJ2-7	15	TGTGCCAGCAGTTCGGTAGGACAGGGGGTTTACGAGCAGTACTTC	CASSSVGQGVYEQYF
TRBV28	NA	NA	TRBJ2-5	13	TGTGCCAGCAGTTTGAGTATTTGGGAGACCCAGTACTTC	CASSLSIWETQYF
TRBV4-1	NA	NA	TRBJ1-2	16	TGCGCCAGCAGCCAAGAAGGCGGGAGAGGGGCGCGCGGCTACACCTTC	CASSQEGGRGARGYTF
TRBV7-6	TRBD1	NA	TRBJ1-6	16	TGTGCCAGCAGCGCAGGGGGCGACCCCTATAATTCACCCCTCCACTTT	CASSAGGDPYNSPLHF
TRBV6-6	TRBD2	NA	TRBJ2-7	15	TGTGCCAGCAGTTACGTAGCGGGGGAAACGGAAGAGCAGTACTTC	CASSYVAGETEEQYF
TRBV11-3	TRBD1	NA	TRBJ1-1	16	TGTGCCAGCAGCTTGAGACAGGGGTCGCCGATCCCTGAAGCTTTCTTT	CASSLRQGSPIPEAFF
TRBV28	NA	NA	TRBJ1-1	15	TGTGCCAGCAGCCAAGGTGGCTCAAGGGGCACTGAAGCTTTCTTT	CASSQGGSRGTEAFF
TRBV5-5	TRBD1	NA	TRBJ2-7	14	TGTGCCAGCAGCTTAGGGGACAGGGTGCGCGAGCAGTACTTC	CASSLGDRVREQYF
TRBV30	NA	NA	TRBJ1-5	14	TGTGCCTGGAGTGTACGGGAGAGCAATCAGCCCCAGCATTTT	CAWSVRESNQPQHF
TRBV9	NA	NA	TRBJ1-1	17	TGTGCCAGCAGCGTAGGGATAGTAGAGGATTGGAACACTGAAGCTTTCTTT	CASSVGIVEDWNTEAFF
TRBV9	NA	few	TRBJ2-3	15	TGTGCCAGCAGCGTAGGGCCCGATCACACAGATACGCAGTATTTT	CASSVGPDHTDTQYF
TRBV6-5	NA	few	TRBJ2-2	13	TGTGCCAGCAGTTTTTCGGGAGCCCGGGAGCTGTTTTTT	CASSFSGARELFF
TRBV14	NA	NA	TRBJ1-2	16	TGTGCCAGCAGCCCCCTGTCACGGGTTTGGAGCTATGGCTACACCTTC	CASSPLSRVWSYGYTF
TRBV28	NA	NA	TRBJ2-3	15	TGTGCCAGCAGTACCCAACGCGGGAGCACAGATACGCAGTATTTT	CASSTQRGSTDTQYF
TRBV2	NA	NA	TRBJ2-7	16	TGTGCCAGTCCTGGGCGACTCGCGACAGGCCTTTACGAGCAGTACTTC	CASPGRLATGLYEQYF
TRBV5-4	TRBD2	NA	TRBJ2-3	16	TGTGCCAGCAGCTTGACAAGCGGGGAGAACACAGATACGCAGTATTTT	CASSLTSGENTDTQYF